The rows below give T cell receptor beta chains drawn from one sample of a study of graft-versus-host responses after intestinal transplantation. The protocol was immunoSEQ multiplex PCR, while the TCRdb copy is restricted to in-frame clones and leaves out a portion. Of 40,000 to 45,000 clones in the sample, roughly 89% are singletons; the top ten hold about 2.5%. Material: PBMCs, obtained approximately 310 days after intestinal transplant. Source of these receptors: a human patient who received an intestinal transplant, so some T cells may come from the graft donor. Each CDR3 is given with its conserved first and last residue. D genes are given only for firm matches. Clone size is not always given. Where it is, it says once, few, many or a class for expanded clones.

CDR3aa: CASSFRQGAYEQYF
CDR3nt: TGCGCCAGCAGCTTCCGACAGGGCGCCTACGAGCAGTACTTC
abundance: .
j_gene: TRBJ2-7
v_gene: TRBV5-1
d_gene: TRBD1

CDR3aa: CASSEVGGEYEQYF
CDR3nt: TGCGCCAGCAGTGAGGTTGGCGGAGAATACGAGCAGTACTTC
abundance: .
j_gene: TRBJ2-7
v_gene: TRBV10-2
d_gene: .

CDR3aa: CAISEPTSGSTDTQYF
CDR3nt: TGTGCCATCAGTGAGCCAACTAGCGGGAGCACAGATACGCAGTATTTT
abundance: .
j_gene: TRBJ2-3
v_gene: TRBV10-3
d_gene: TRBD2

CDR3aa: CASSIEGTKTGELFF
CDR3nt: TGTGCCAGTAGTATCGAAGGGACAAAAACCGGGGAGCTGTTTTTT
abundance: .
j_gene: TRBJ2-2
v_gene: TRBV19
d_gene: .

CDR3aa: CASSLDRSNEKLFF
CDR3nt: TGTGCCAGCAGTCTCGACAGGAGTAATGAAAAACTGTTTTTT
abundance: .
j_gene: TRBJ1-4
v_gene: TRBV5-4
d_gene: .

CDR3aa: CASSVVEDTQYF
CDR3nt: TGTGCCAGCAGCGTAGTGGAAGATACGCAGTATTTT
abundance: .
j_gene: TRBJ2-3
v_gene: TRBV9
d_gene: .

CDR3aa: CASRLAGGLDTQYF
CDR3nt: TGTGCCAGCAGATTAGCGGGGGGGCTCGATACGCAGTATTTT
abundance: once
j_gene: TRBJ2-3
v_gene: TRBV6-5
d_gene: TRBD2

CDR3aa: CASSYSTAPYEQYF
CDR3nt: TGTGCCAGCAGTTACTCGACAGCACCCTACGAGCAGTACTTC
abundance: .
j_gene: TRBJ2-7
v_gene: TRBV6-6
d_gene: .

CDR3aa: CASSQPGLKAFF
CDR3nt: TGTGCCAGCAGTCAACCGGGACTGAAAGCTTTCTTT
abundance: .
j_gene: TRBJ1-1
v_gene: TRBV6-5
d_gene: .

CDR3aa: CASSERTSGAYEQYF
CDR3nt: TGTGCCAGCAGTGAAAGGACTAGCGGGGCTTACGAGCAGTACTTC
abundance: .
j_gene: TRBJ2-7
v_gene: TRBV2
d_gene: TRBD2

CDR3aa: CASSQTSRNTGELFF
CDR3nt: TGTGCCAGCAGCCAGACTAGCCGTAACACCGGGGAGCTGTTTTTT
abundance: .
j_gene: TRBJ2-2
v_gene: TRBV9
d_gene: TRBD2

CDR3aa: CATASATSTYEQYF
CDR3nt: TGTGCCACTGCCTCGGCGACTAGCACCTACGAGCAGTACTTC
abundance: .
j_gene: TRBJ2-7
v_gene: TRBV6-5
d_gene: TRBD2

CDR3aa: CASSPGTRHGEQYF
CDR3nt: TGTGCCAGCAGCCCCGGGACTAGGCATGGCGAGCAGTACTTC
abundance: .
j_gene: TRBJ2-7
v_gene: TRBV6-6
d_gene: TRBD2

CDR3aa: CASSSQGAAYEQYF
CDR3nt: TGTGCCAGCAGTAGTCAGGGGGCTGCCTACGAGCAGTACTTC
abundance: .
j_gene: TRBJ2-7
v_gene: TRBV2
d_gene: TRBD1

CDR3aa: CATSSSLGGGYEQYF
CDR3nt: TGTGCCACCAGCAGTTCTTTGGGCGGGGGATACGAGCAGTACTTC
abundance: .
j_gene: TRBJ2-7
v_gene: TRBV15
d_gene: TRBD2

CDR3aa: CASSKVVPNYGYTF
CDR3nt: TGTGCCAGCAGCAAAGTTGTTCCTAACTATGGCTACACCTTC
abundance: .
j_gene: TRBJ1-2
v_gene: TRBV21-1
d_gene: .

CDR3aa: CASSPSLYNEQFF
CDR3nt: TGTGCCAGCTCACCAAGCCTCTACAATGAGCAGTTCTTC
abundance: .
j_gene: TRBJ2-1
v_gene: TRBV18
d_gene: .

CDR3aa: CASSSTGGAKNEQFF
CDR3nt: TGTGCCAGCAGTTCTACAGGGGGCGCTAAGAATGAGCAGTTCTTC
abundance: .
j_gene: TRBJ2-1
v_gene: TRBV6-6
d_gene: TRBD1

CDR3aa: CASSLSRYGYTF
CDR3nt: TGTGCCAGCAGTCTTTCTCGTTATGGCTACACCTTC
abundance: once
j_gene: TRBJ1-2
v_gene: TRBV28
d_gene: .

CDR3aa: CASTVWGGTEPNEQYF
CDR3nt: TGTGCCAGCACAGTTTGGGGCGGGACGGAGCCCAACGAGCAGTACTTC
abundance: .
j_gene: TRBJ2-7
v_gene: TRBV7-9
d_gene: .

CDR3aa: CASSFGTGVGEQYF
CDR3nt: TGTGCCAGCAGCTTCGGGACAGGGGTGGGCGAGCAGTACTTC
abundance: .
j_gene: TRBJ2-7
v_gene: TRBV7-3
d_gene: TRBD1

CDR3aa: CASSYPSKQYF
CDR3nt: TGTGCCAGCAGTTACCCGAGTAAGCAGTACTTC
abundance: .
j_gene: TRBJ2-7
v_gene: TRBV6-5
d_gene: .

CDR3aa: CASSPRDRGYTEAFF
CDR3nt: TGTGCCAGCAGCCCTCGGGACAGGGGATACACTGAAGCTTTCTTT
abundance: .
j_gene: TRBJ1-1
v_gene: TRBV11-2
d_gene: TRBD1

CDR3aa: CASSDGMNTEAFF
CDR3nt: TGTGCCAGCAGTGACGGCATGAACACTGAAGCTTTCTTT
abundance: .
j_gene: TRBJ1-1
v_gene: TRBV6-4
d_gene: .

CDR3aa: CASSLKTGGGYEQYF
CDR3nt: TGTGCCAGCAGCCTAAAAACAGGGGGGGGTTACGAGCAGTACTTC
abundance: .
j_gene: TRBJ2-7
v_gene: TRBV11-2
d_gene: .

CDR3aa: CASSEAGLTLETRYF
CDR3nt: TGTGCCAGCAGTGAAGCGGGACTCACTTTGGAGACCCGGTACTTC
abundance: .
j_gene: TRBJ2-5
v_gene: TRBV6-1
d_gene: .

CDR3aa: CASSQNRDRGWLDYGYTF
CDR3nt: TGCGCCAGCAGCCAAAACCGGGACAGGGGATGGTTAGACTATGGCTACACCTTC
abundance: .
j_gene: TRBJ1-2
v_gene: TRBV4-1
d_gene: TRBD1

CDR3aa: CASRLTSGRIDTQYF
CDR3nt: TGTGCCAGCCGTCTGACTAGCGGGAGAATAGATACGCAGTATTTT
abundance: .
j_gene: TRBJ2-3
v_gene: TRBV2
d_gene: TRBD2

CDR3aa: CAISDHRTLTMNNEQFF
CDR3nt: TGTGCCATCAGTGACCATCGAACTTTGACGATGAACAATGAGCAGTTCTTC
abundance: .
j_gene: TRBJ2-1
v_gene: TRBV10-3
d_gene: .

CDR3aa: CASYRGRKQFF
CDR3nt: TGTGCCAGCTACCGGGGTCGGAAGCAGTTCTTC
abundance: .
j_gene: TRBJ2-1
v_gene: TRBV28
d_gene: .

CDR3aa: CASAFGGYNSPLHF
CDR3nt: TGTGCCAGCGCGTTCGGGGGCTATAATTCACCCCTCCACTTT
abundance: once
j_gene: TRBJ1-6
v_gene: TRBV6-1
d_gene: .

CDR3aa: CASSHGQLNTEAFF
CDR3nt: TGTGCCAGCAGTCATGGACAGCTGAACACTGAAGCTTTCTTT
abundance: .
j_gene: TRBJ1-1
v_gene: TRBV28
d_gene: .

CDR3aa: CASMDTEAFF
CDR3nt: TGTGCCAGCATGGACACTGAAGCTTTCTTT
abundance: .
j_gene: TRBJ1-1
v_gene: TRBV6-1
d_gene: .

CDR3aa: CASSLSNQPQHF
CDR3nt: TGTGCCAGCTCACTTAGCAATCAGCCCCAGCATTTT
abundance: .
j_gene: TRBJ1-5
v_gene: TRBV19
d_gene: .

CDR3aa: CSVAPGSYGYTF
CDR3nt: TGCAGCGTTGCCCCAGGGAGCTATGGCTACACCTTC
abundance: few
j_gene: TRBJ1-2
v_gene: TRBV29-1
d_gene: .